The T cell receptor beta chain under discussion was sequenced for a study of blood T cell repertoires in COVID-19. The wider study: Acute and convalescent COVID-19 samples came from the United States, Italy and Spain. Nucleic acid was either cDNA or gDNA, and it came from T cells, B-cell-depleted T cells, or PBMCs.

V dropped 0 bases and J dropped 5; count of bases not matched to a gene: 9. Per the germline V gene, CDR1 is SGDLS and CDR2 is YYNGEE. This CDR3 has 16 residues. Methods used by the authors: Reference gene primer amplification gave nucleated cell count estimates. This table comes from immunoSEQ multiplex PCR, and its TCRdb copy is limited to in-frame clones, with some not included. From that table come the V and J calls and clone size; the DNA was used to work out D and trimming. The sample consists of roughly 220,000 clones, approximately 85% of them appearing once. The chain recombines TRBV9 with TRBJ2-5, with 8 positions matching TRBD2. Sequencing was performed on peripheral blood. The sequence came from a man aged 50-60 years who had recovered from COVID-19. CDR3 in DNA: TGTGCCAGCAGCGTAGGGATAGCGGGACGGCAGGAGACCCAGTACTTC. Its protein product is CASSVGIAGRQETQYF.